Each of the 26 T cell receptor beta chains below was sequenced from the same sample in a study of response to subunit inactivated influenza vaccine. Via MiXCR, TCRdb re-called the RT-PCR reads, giving one row per CDR3 protein. This repertoire shows around 250,000 distinct CDR3 sequences, about 12% found once; its top ten account for 7.8%. The source was non-naive T cells sorted from PBMCs, collected 14 to 15 days before vaccination. The origin of the receptors is a man in his fifties or sixties who received an inactivated influenza vaccine.

V and J are TRBV6-2 or TRBV6-3 and TRBJ1-5, with D hard to call. The length of the CDR3 is 14 residues. The ends were cut back, 2 bases at V and 6 bases at J, with 11 bases in the middle. Germline loops: CDR1 MNHEY, CDR2 SVGEGT. The CDR3 here is CASSYGMISQPQHF. The CDR3 DNA reads as TGTGCCAGCAGTTACGGAATGATTTCTCAGCCCCAGCATTTT.

This clonotype was recorded a few times. The rearrangement joins TRBV12-3 or TRBV12-4 to TRBJ2-1; 9 bases map to TRBD1. There are 15 residues in the CDR3. The junction had 6 bases not matched to a gene; V was cut back by 5 bases and J by 4 bases. The CDR3, as DNA: TGTGCCAGCAGTCCACGACAGGGGGTATACAATGAGCAGTTCTTC. This codes for CASSPRQGVYNEQFF.

This clonotype was counted between two and nine times. The rearrangement joins TRBV6-5 to TRBJ2-3; D not certain. Per the germline V gene, CDR1 is MNHEY and CDR2 is SVGAGI. This CDR3 spans 11 amino acids. V lost 7 bases and J lost 4, with 6 bases in between. The CDR3, as DNA: TGTGCCAGCACCAACCCAGATACGCAGTATTTT. It yields the protein CASTNPDTQYF.

A few counts support this clonotype. This chain joins TRBV12-3 or TRBV12-4 and TRBJ2-4; a weak D match, TRBD2 (7 bases). The CDR3 is 15 residues long. Trimming took off 5 bases at V and 4 bases at J, with 15 bases between the two ends. CDR3 bases: TGTGCCAGCAGTCCAAATCGGGGGGCGAAAAACATTCAGTACTTC. Translated, it gives CASSPNRGAKNIQYF.

The genes are TRBV6-2 or TRBV6-3 and TRBJ2-1, with a possible D match to TRBD1 (6 bases). V was trimmed by 7 bases and J by 7 bases, leaving 14 bases between them. Germline assignment: CDR1 MNHEY and CDR2 SVGEGT. This CDR3 has 13 residues. The CDR3 sequence: CASKEPQGNEQFF. Written as DNA, the CDR3 is TGTGCCAGCAAGGAGCCCCAGGGGAATGAGCAGTTCTTC.

This clonotype was counted only a few times. V gene TRBV20-1 combines with J gene TRBJ2-7; a weak D match, TRBD1 (8 bases). Germline V gives CDR1 DFQATT, CDR2 SNEGSKA (reference sequence). The CDR3 spans 14 residues. V shed 5 bases and J shed 4 bases, with 18 bases lying between them. CDR3 nucleotide sequence: TGCAGTGCTCACCACAGGGGGGGAGGGTACGAGCAGTACTTC. Residues: CSAHHRGGGYEQYF.

This clonotype was observed a handful of times. The chain employs TRBV7-6 and TRBJ2-2; a possible D gene is TRBD1 (7 bases). In germline, CDR1 is SGHVS, CDR2 FNYEAQ. Trimming shortened V by 5 bases and J by 5 bases, and 18 bases separated the two germline ends. CDR3 size: 16 residues. Here the CDR3 reads CASSPFAGGITGELFF. The CDR3 bases are TGTGCCAGCAGCCCGTTCGCAGGGGGGATAACCGGGGAGCTGTTTTTT.

V and J are TRBV30 and TRBJ1-6; 10 bases are a match to TRBD1. Trimming at V came to 3 bases and at J to 7 bases, leaving 6 bases not matched to a gene. Germline V lookup: CDR1 GTSNPN, CDR2 SVGIG (reference sequence). The CDR3 length is 15 residues. The CDR3 coding sequence is TGTGCCTGGAGGGATACGGGACAGGGGAATTCACCCCTCCACTTT. Encoded protein: CAWRDTGQGNSPLHF.

In this sample, this clonotype turned up a few times. The chain links TRBV7-9 to TRBJ2-5; 9 bases are shared with TRBD2. Trimming at V came to 10 bases and at J to 3 bases, leaving 9 bases not matched to a gene. The CDR3 has 14 amino acids. Per the germline V gene, CDR1 is SEHNR and CDR2 is FQNEAQ (reference sequence). CDR3 amino acids: CATYSIAGEETQYF. DNA for the CDR3: TGTGCCACCTACTCTATAGCGGGAGAAGAGACCCAGTACTTC.

The V and J genes are TRBV5-1 and TRBJ2-3, with TRBD2 matching over 11 bases. CDR1 is SGHRS and CDR2 is YFSETQ in the germline V gene. This CDR3 has 16 residues. Trimming at V came to 2 bases and at J to 0 bases, leaving 2 bases not matched to a gene. In DNA, the CDR3 is TGCGCCAGCAGCTTCGGGACTAGCGGTAGCACAGATACGCAGTATTTT. It specifies CASSFGTSGSTDTQYF.

This clonotype turned up a few times. The CDR3 reads CAISGRLGTGELFF. CDR3 nucleotide sequence: TGTGCCATCAGTGGTAGACTTGGTACCGGGGAGCTGTTTTTT. The chain uses TRBV10-3 and TRBJ2-2, with D hard to call. This CDR3 is 14 amino acids long. Germline V gene sequence: CDR1 ENHRY, CDR2 SYGVKD. V gave up 4 bases and J gave up 5 bases, with 11 bases separating them.

This clonotype was counted a few times. This chain uses TRBV12-5 with TRBJ1-1; no definite D call. V dropped 4 bases and J dropped 0 bases, with 15 bases sitting between them. The CDR3 length is 16 residues. The germline CDR1 and CDR2 sequences are LGHNT and FRNRAP. The CDR3 spells CASGSDSILMNTEAFF. The CDR3 nucleotides read TGTGCTAGTGGTTCGGACTCGATACTCATGAACACTGAAGCTTTCTTT.

In this sample, this clonotype turned up many times. The V and J genes are TRBV12-3 or TRBV12-4 and TRBJ1-6; possible D gene TRBD1, 5 bases. The germline V and J ends were trimmed by 2 bases and 6 bases, with 17 bases remaining between them. CDR3 length: 17 residues. CDR3 coding DNA: TGTGCCAGCAGTTTATGGGCGGGGGAAGGCGTTAATTCACCCCTCCACTTT. Its translation: CASSLWAGEGVNSPLHF.

This clonotype was counted between two and nine times. This chain uses TRBV20-1 with TRBJ1-6; 7 nucleotides line up with TRBD1. The CDR3 is 17 amino acids. V lost 1 base to trimming and J lost 10 bases; unmatched junction nucleotides: 16. Germline V gene sequence: CDR1 DFQATT, CDR2 SNEGSKA (reference sequence). The CDR3 nucleotides are TGCAGTGCTAGAGTGGGGCAGGGGGGATCTCAAGGCTCACCCCTCCACTTT. This translates into CSARVGQGGSQGSPLHF.

Remarks on this clonotype: An end of the junction differs from the germline gene, which may be a read error. The rearrangement uses TRBV7-6 and TRBJ2-1; 9 bases are a match to TRBD1. CDR1 and CDR2 from the germline V gene are SGHVS and FNYEAQ. The CDR3 runs to 17 residues. CDR3 nucleotide sequence: TGTGCCTGCAGCCAAAATACAAGACAGGGGGAGGGAAATGAGCAGTTCTTC. Its protein product is CACSQNTRQGEGNEQFF.

V is TRBV12-3 or TRBV12-4 and J is TRBJ1-2; TRBD1 is a possible D gene (5 bases). Trimming left V 1 base short and J 2 bases short, with 14 bases between. CDR3 size: 16 residues. The CDR3: CASSLGRGVQNYGYTF. As DNA, the CDR3 is TGTGCCAGCAGTTTAGGAAGGGGAGTTCAAAACTATGGCTACACCTTC.

This clonotype was counted only a few times. The CDR3 region is CASSPGQGANSYEQYF. Here the CDR3 DNA reads TGTGCCAGCAGCCCAGGACAGGGGGCGAACTCCTACGAGCAGTACTTC. The chain uses TRBV9 and TRBJ2-7, with 11 nucleotides matching TRBD1. Germline V gene data show CDR1 as SGDLS and CDR2 as YYNGEE. The length of the CDR3 is 16 residues. Trimming at V came to 4 bases and at J to 0 bases, leaving 6 bases not matched to a gene.

The chain couples TRBV11-2 to TRBJ2-1; D ambiguous. Germline CDR1 is SGHAT and CDR2 is FQNNGV. Trimming pared 4 bases from V and 3 bases from J, leaving 10 bases between. This CDR3 has 14 amino acids. CDR3 amino acids: CASSSRVSYNEQFF. The CDR3 DNA is TGTGCCAGCAGCTCAAGGGTAAGCTACAATGAGCAGTTCTTC. The full variable domain, rest sourced from reference TRBV11-2 and TRBJ2-1, is EAGVAQSPRYKIIEKRQSVAFWCNPISGHATLYWYQQILGQGPKLLIQFQNNGVVDDSQLPKDRFSAERLKGVDSTLKIQPAKLEDSAVYLCASSSRVSYNEQFFGPGTRLTVL.

This clonotype was seen more than once but under ten times. V usage is TRBV4-2 and J usage is TRBJ2-7; D unresolved. In germline, CDR1 is LGHNA, CDR2 YNFKEQ. The CDR3 is 15 residues long. The V end lost 0 bases, the J end lost 4 bases, and 13 bases lay between the germline ends. The CDR3 DNA reads TGTGCCAGCAGCCAAGAAAAGGTTCTGGGATACGAGCAGTACTTC. Translated: CASSQEKVLGYEQYF.

The chain joins TRBV11-2 to TRBJ2-3, with TRBD2 as a possible D gene (6 bases). With 5 bases removed from V and 0 bases from J, the gap between germline ends came to 24 bases. The germline V gene has CDR1 SGHAT and CDR2 FQNNGV. This CDR3 spans 19 amino acids. CDR3 DNA: TGTGCCAGCAGCCGCGGGGATTTATCTAGCCTCCTGAGCACAGATACGCAGTATTTT. Protein: CASSRGDLSSLLSTDTQYF.

In its sample, this clonotype was seen many times. V and J are TRBV5-1 and TRBJ2-5; TRBD1 matches at 11 bases. V was pared by 4 bases and J by 5 bases, with 7 bases of the junction left unmatched. This CDR3 is 15 amino acids long. CDR1 and CDR2 from the germline V gene are SGHRS and YFSETQ. CDR3 coding DNA: TGCGCCAGCAGCCCCGGACAGGGGGCATGGGAGACCCAGTACTTC. This encodes CASSPGQGAWETQYF.

This chain joins TRBV27 and TRBJ1-1, with D tentatively TRBD1 (5 bases). V lost 8 bases to trimming and J lost 3 bases, with 19 bases between them. This CDR3 contains 15 residues. In germline, CDR1 is MNHEY, CDR2 SMNVEV (reference sequence). CDR3 DNA sequence: TGTGCCAGCTCCCTCGCCGGCAGGGAGGACACTGAAGCTTTCTTT. As protein: CASSLAGREDTEAFF.

There are a few counts of this clonotype. The chain combines TRBV7-3 with TRBJ2-1; D is perhaps TRBD1 (5 bases). V was shortened by 5 bases and J by 0 bases, with 14 bases between the two germline ends. From germline, CDR1 is SGHTA and CDR2 FQGTGA. CDR3 length: 16 residues. CDR3 in amino acids: CASSIKGMASYNEQFF. The CDR3 DNA is TGTGCCAGCAGCATAAAGGGGATGGCCTCCTACAATGAGCAGTTCTTC.

The V call is TRBV7-2, the J call TRBJ2-7; TRBD2 matches at 9 bases. V was pared by 8 bases and J by 5 bases, with 10 bases of the junction left unmatched. CDR3 length equals 14 residues. In germline, CDR1 is SGHTA, CDR2 FQGNSA. CDR3 in DNA: TGTGCCAGCCTCCAACTAGCGGGTGGGGACGAGCAGTACTTC. This codes for CASLQLAGGDEQYF.

The rearrangement joins TRBV27 to TRBJ2-3; D remains unclear. The CDR3 spans 13 residues. Trimming shortened V by 7 bases and J by 1 base, and 9 bases separated the two germline ends. Germline V gene lookup returns CDR1 MNHEY and CDR2 SMNVEV (reference sequence). CDR3 coding DNA: TGTGCCAGCACTAAGGGCCGCACAGATACGCAGTATTTT. It translates to CASTKGRTDTQYF.

The chain employs TRBV20-1 and TRBJ1-2; D is perhaps TRBD1 (6 bases). Germline loops: CDR1 DFQATT, CDR2 SNEGSKA (reference sequence). Trimming cost V 2 bases and J 4 bases, with 20 bases left between them. This CDR3 is built from 16 residues. CDR3 amino acids: CSARNQGGDSLYGYTF. The CDR3 DNA reads TGCAGTGCTAGAAACCAAGGGGGAGACAGCCTCTATGGCTACACCTTC.